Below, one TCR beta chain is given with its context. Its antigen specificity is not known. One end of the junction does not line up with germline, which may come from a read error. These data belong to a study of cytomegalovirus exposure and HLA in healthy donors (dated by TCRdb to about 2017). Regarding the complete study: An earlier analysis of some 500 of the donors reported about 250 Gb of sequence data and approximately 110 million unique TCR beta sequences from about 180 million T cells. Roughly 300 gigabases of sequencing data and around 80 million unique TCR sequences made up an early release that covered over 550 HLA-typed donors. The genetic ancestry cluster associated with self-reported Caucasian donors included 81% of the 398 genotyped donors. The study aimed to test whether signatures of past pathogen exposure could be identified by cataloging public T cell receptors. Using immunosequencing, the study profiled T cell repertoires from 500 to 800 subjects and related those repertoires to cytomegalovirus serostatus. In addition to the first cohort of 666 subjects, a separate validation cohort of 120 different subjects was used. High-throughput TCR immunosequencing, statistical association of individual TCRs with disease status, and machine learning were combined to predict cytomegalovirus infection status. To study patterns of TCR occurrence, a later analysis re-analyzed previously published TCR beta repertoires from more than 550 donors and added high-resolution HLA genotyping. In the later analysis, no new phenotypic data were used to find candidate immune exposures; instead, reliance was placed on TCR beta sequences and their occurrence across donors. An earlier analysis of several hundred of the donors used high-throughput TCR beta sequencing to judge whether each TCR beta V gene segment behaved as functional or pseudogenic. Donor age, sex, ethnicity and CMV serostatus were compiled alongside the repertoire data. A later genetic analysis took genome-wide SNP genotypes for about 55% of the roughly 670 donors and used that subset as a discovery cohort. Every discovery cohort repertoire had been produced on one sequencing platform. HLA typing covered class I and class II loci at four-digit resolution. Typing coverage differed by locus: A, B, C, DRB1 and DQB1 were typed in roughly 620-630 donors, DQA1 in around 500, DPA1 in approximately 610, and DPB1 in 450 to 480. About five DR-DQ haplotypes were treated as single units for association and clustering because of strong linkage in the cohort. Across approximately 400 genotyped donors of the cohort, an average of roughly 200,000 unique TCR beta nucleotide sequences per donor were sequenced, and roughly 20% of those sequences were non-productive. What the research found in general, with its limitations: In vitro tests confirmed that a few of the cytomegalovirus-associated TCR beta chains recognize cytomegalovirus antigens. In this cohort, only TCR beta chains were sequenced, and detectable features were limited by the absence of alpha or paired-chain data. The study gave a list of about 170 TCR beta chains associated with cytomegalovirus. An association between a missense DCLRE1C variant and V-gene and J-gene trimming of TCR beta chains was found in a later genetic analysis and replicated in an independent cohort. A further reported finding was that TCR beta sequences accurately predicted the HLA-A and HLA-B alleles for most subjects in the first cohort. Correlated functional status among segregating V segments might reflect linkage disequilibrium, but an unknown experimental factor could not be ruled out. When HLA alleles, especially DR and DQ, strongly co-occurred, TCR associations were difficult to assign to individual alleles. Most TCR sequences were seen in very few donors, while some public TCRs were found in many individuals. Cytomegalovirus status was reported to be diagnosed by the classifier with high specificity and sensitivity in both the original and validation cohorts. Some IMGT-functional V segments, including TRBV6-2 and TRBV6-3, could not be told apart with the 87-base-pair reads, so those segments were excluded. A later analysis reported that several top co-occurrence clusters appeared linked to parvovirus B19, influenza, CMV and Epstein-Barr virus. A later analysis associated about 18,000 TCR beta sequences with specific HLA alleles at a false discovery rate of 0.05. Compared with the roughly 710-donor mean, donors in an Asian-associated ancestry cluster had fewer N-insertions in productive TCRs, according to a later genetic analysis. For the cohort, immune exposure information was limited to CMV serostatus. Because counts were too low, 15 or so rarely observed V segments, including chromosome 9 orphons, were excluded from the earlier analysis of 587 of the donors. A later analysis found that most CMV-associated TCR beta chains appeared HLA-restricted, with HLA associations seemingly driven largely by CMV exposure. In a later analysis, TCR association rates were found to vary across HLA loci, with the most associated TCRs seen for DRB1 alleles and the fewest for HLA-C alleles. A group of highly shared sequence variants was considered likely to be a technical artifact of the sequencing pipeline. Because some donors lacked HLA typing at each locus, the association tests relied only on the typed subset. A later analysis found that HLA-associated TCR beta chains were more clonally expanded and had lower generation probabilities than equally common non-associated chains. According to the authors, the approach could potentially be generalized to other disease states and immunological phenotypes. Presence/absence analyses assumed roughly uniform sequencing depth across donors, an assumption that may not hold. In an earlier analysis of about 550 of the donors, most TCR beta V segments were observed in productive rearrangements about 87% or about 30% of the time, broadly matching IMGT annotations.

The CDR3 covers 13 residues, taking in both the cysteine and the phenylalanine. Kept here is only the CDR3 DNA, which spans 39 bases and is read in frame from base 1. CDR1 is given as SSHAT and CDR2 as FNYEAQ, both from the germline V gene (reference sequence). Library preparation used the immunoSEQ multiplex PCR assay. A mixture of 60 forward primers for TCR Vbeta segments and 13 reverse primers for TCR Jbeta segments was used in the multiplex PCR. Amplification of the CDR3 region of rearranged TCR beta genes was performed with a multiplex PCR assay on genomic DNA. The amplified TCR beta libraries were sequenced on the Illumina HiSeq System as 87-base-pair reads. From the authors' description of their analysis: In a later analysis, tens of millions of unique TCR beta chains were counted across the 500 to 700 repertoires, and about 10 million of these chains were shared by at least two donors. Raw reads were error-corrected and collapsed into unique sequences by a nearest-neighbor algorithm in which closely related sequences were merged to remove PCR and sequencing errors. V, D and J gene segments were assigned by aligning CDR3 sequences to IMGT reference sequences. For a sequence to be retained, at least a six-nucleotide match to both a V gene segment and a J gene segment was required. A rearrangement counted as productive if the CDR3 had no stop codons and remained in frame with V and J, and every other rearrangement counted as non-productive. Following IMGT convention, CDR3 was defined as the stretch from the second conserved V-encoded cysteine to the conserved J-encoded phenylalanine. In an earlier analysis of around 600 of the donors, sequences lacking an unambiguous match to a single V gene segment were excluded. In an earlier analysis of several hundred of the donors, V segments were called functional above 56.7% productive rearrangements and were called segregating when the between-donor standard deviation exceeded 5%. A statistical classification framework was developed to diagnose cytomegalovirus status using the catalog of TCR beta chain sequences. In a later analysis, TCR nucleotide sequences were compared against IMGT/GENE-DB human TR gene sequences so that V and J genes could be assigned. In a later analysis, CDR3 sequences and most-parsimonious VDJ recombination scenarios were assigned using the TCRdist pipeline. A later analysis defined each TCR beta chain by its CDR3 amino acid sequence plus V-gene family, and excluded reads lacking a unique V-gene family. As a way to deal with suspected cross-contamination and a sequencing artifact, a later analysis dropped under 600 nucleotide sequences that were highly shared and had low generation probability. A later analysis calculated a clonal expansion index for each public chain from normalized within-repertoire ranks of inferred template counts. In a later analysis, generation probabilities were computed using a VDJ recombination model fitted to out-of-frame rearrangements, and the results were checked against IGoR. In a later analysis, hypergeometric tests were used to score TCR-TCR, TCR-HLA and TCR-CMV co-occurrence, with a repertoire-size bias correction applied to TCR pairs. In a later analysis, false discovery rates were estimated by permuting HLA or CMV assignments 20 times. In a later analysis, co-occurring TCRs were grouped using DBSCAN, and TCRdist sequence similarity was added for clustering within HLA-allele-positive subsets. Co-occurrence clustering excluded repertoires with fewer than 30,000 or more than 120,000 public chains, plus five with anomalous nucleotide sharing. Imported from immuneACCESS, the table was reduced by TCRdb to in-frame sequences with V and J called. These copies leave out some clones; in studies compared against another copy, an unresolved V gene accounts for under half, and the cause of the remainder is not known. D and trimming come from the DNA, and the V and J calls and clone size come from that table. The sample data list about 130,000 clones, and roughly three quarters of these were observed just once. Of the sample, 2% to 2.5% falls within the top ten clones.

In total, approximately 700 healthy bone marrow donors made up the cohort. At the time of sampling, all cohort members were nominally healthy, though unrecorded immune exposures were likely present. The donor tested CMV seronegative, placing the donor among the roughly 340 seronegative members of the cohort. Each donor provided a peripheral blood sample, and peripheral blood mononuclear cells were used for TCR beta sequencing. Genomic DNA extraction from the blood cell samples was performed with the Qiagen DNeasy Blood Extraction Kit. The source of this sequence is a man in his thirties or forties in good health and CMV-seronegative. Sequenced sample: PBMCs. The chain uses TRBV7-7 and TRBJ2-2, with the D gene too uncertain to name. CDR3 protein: CASSASRAGELFF. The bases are TGTGCTAGCAGCGCCTCAAGAGCCGGGGAGCTGTTTTTT.